This entry lists 24 T cell receptor beta chains sequenced from one sample in a study of shared clonotypes between healthy human individuals. Clones were read by immunoSEQ multiplex PCR, and TCRdb kept only the in-frame ones, dropping some. Among millions of clones listed, 90% to 95% were seen once. The sample comprised naive CD4+ T cells sorted from blood. Documented subset: CD45RA+ positively selected. The receptors derive from a man aged 18 to 29 in good health.

V and J are TRBV7-8 and TRBJ1-2; the match to TRBD1 covers 7 bases. Trimming took 2 bases from V and 5 from J; bases not matched to a gene: 2. The CDR3 runs 13 residues. Per germline, CDR1 SGHVS and CDR2 FQNEAQ. CDR3 DNA sequence: TGTGCCAGCAGCTTATCACAGGGGTATGGCTACACCTTC. Residues: CASSLSQGYGYTF. Looking up the rest from reference TRBV7-8 and TRBJ1-2 gives the full variable domain: GAGVSQSPRYKVAKRGQDVALRCDPISGHVSLFWYQQALGQGPEFLTYFQNEAQLDKSGLPSDRFFAERPEGSVSTLKIQRTQQEDSAVYLCASSLSQGYGYTFGSGTRLTVV.

The rearrangement uses TRBV6-6 and TRBJ2-7; D not certain. Germline CDR1 reads MNHNY; CDR2 reads SVGAGI (reference sequence). The V and J ends lost 6 bases and 0 bases respectively, with 9 bases between them. This CDR3 spans 13 amino acids. Written as DNA, the CDR3 is TGTGCCAGCAGGTGGCGGAGCTCCTACGAGCAGTACTTC. Translation gives CASRWRSSYEQYF.

This chain joins TRBV7-2 and TRBJ2-3, with D hard to call. V lost 5 bases and J lost 4, with 16 bases in between. Germline CDR1 SGHTA, CDR2 FQGNSA. The CDR3 has 15 residues. CDR3 in amino acids: CASSTLSPGADTQYF. The DNA of the CDR3 is TGTGCCAGCAGCACCCTTTCCCCCGGTGCAGATACGCAGTATTTT.

The chain has TRBV14 and TRBJ2-7; unclear D gene. Germline values: CDR1 SGHDN, CDR2 FVKESK. This CDR3 is 15 amino acids long. Trimming shortened V by 1 base and J by 0 bases, and 10 bases separated the two germline ends. In DNA, the CDR3 is TGTGCCAGCAGCCAAGTTGGGCAGACCTCCTACGAGCAGTACTTC. This sequence encodes CASSQVGQTSYEQYF.

V and J are TRBV5-1 and TRBJ2-1; TRBD1 might be the D (6 bases). CDR1 and CDR2 (germline): SGHRS, YFSETQ. V was pared by 5 bases and J by 7 bases, with 10 bases between. This CDR3 contains 12 residues. The CDR3 protein is CASRSGQNEQFF. CDR3 DNA: TGCGCCAGCAGATCAGGACAGAATGAGCAGTTCTTC.

The chain is built from TRBV30 and TRBJ2-5; tentatively, D is TRBD2 (7 bases). The CDR3 length is 16 residues. Trimming cost V 1 base and J 2 bases, with 17 bases left between them. Germline CDR1 reads GTSNPN; CDR2 reads SVGIG (reference sequence). CDR3 sequence: CAWSGGRGAFQETQYF. CDR3 nucleotide sequence: TGTGCCTGGAGTGGGGGACGGGGGGCTTTTCAAGAGACCCAGTACTTC. Complete variable domain (other parts from reference TRBV30 and TRBJ2-5): SQTIHQWPATLVQPVGSPLSLECTVEGTSNPNLYWYRQAAGRGLQLLFYSVGIGQISSEVPQNLSASRPQDRQFILSSKKLLLSDSGFYLCAWSGGRGAFQETQYFGPGTRLLVL.

The chain joins TRBV19 to TRBJ1-1; maybe TRBD1 (6 bases). Between the trimmed V and J ends, which lost 7 bases and 0 bases, there was a span of 21 bases. Germline CDR1 and CDR2: LNHDA and SQIVND (reference sequence). The CDR3 is 17 residues long. The CDR3 DNA is TGTGCCAGTACCTACTTTGGCGTAGGACAGATGAACACTGAAGCTTTCTTT. Amino acid sequence: CASTYFGVGQMNTEAFF.

V gene TRBV10-3 combines with J gene TRBJ1-5; TRBD1 aligns across 7 bases. There are 15 residues in the CDR3. Germline trimming cut 3 bases from V and 3 bases from J; bases unmatched to any gene: 5. Germline-derived CDR1 and CDR2 are ENHRY and SYGVKD. DNA for the CDR3: TGTGCCATCAGTGAAGGGACAGTAATCAATCAGCCCCAGCATTTT. This translates into CAISEGTVINQPQHF.

The chain uses TRBV5-4 and TRBJ1-3; no reliable D call. Germline loops: CDR1 SGHNT, CDR2 YYREEE (reference sequence). This CDR3 has 14 residues. V was clipped by 3 bases and J by 10 bases, with 17 bases between them. The DNA of the CDR3 is TGTGCCAGCAGCTCCACCCCGGACGGACCGACCATATATTTT. Amino acids: CASSSTPDGPTIYF.

This sequence joins TRBV5-1 and TRBJ2-3, with D possibly TRBD1 on 5 matching bases. The germline V gene has CDR1 SGHRS and CDR2 YFSETQ. The CDR3 is 15 amino acids. Deletions cut 0 bases from V and 4 bases from J, with 12 bases between. Here the CDR3 reads CASSLAVGAPDTQYF. CDR3 DNA: TGCGCCAGCAGCTTGGCCGTAGGGGCCCCAGATACGCAGTATTTT.

CDR3 nucleotides: TGTGCCAGCAGGACTACCGGGACTAGCGTCAACGAGCAGTACTTC. This gives the protein CASRTTGTSVNEQYF. The rearrangement links TRBV27 to TRBJ2-7; TRBD2 matches at 10 bases. The CDR3 runs 15 residues. V was pared by 6 bases and J by 5 bases, with 10 bases of the junction left unmatched. Germline lookup yields CDR1 MNHEY and CDR2 SMNVEV (reference sequence).

The V gene is TRBV11-2, the J gene TRBJ2-7; D is perhaps TRBD1 (6 bases). The CDR3 runs 15 residues. CDR1 SGHAT and CDR2 FQNNGV come from the germline V gene. With 7 bases removed from V and 3 bases from J, the gap between germline ends came to 19 bases. CDR3 in DNA: TGTGCCAGCACCCTTAACTCAGGGGTTCGCTACGAGCAGTACTTC. Translation gives CASTLNSGVRYEQYF.

There are a few counts of this clone. This chain joins TRBV7-2 and TRBJ1-2; 7 bases match TRBD1. V was pared by 5 bases and J by 6 bases, with 9 bases of the junction left unmatched. There are 14 residues in the CDR3. Looked up from germline, CDR1 is SGHTA and CDR2 is FQGNSA. This chain's CDR3 is CASSRAGTDHGYTF. The CDR3 region has the DNA TGTGCCAGCAGCCGCGCAGGGACAGATCATGGCTACACCTTC.

This rearrangement joins TRBV10-3 to TRBJ2-1; TRBD2 matches 8 bases. Germline V lookup: CDR1 ENHRY, CDR2 SYGVKD. The CDR3 length is 17 residues. Germline trimming cut 3 bases from V and 0 bases from J; bases unmatched to any gene: 7. Here the CDR3 reads CAISDLAGHPSYNEQFF. CDR3 sequence (DNA): TGTGCCATCAGTGATTTAGCGGGACACCCCTCCTACAATGAGCAGTTCTTC.

The chain is built from TRBV6-5 and TRBJ1-5; D not resolved. In germline, CDR1 is MNHEY, CDR2 SVGAGI. This CDR3 comprises 15 residues. V was trimmed by 4 bases and J by 4 bases, leaving 14 bases between them. CDR3 protein: CASSSRATGNQPQHF. In nucleotides, the CDR3 is TGTGCCAGCAGTTCCCGGGCCACCGGGAATCAGCCCCAGCATTTT.

J is TRBJ2-7 and V is TRBV5-8; 7 nucleotides match TRBD1. V lost 1 base to trimming and J lost 0 bases; unmatched junction nucleotides: 1. The CDR3 is 14 amino acids. Germline CDR1 and CDR2: SGHTS and YDEGEE. The CDR3 DNA is TGTGCCAGCAGCTTGACAGGGGACTCCTACGAGCAGTACTTC. This encodes CASSLTGDSYEQYF.

The V and J genes are TRBV5-1 and TRBJ2-5; a weak D match, TRBD2 (7 bases). The germline CDR1 and CDR2 sequences are SGHRS and YFSETQ. The CDR3 is made up of 16 amino acids. Trimming took 4 bases from V and 4 from J, leaving 20 bases between them. DNA of the CDR3: TGCGCCAGCAGCACTGGAGGGCAGGGAGGGGGAGAGACCCAGTACTTC. It encodes CASSTGGQGGGETQYF.

The rearrangement joins TRBV27 to TRBJ2-7; no firm D call. The V and J ends lost 8 bases and 7 bases respectively, with 21 bases between them. This CDR3 contains 14 residues. The germline CDR1 and CDR2 sequences are MNHEY and SMNVEV (reference sequence). The CDR3: CASRPGLGVREQYF. The CDR3 DNA is TGTGCCAGCCGACCGGGCCTTGGGGTGCGGGAGCAGTACTTC.

Points on this clone: Other DNA variants within this sample encode the same CDR3. This rearrangement joins TRBV18 to TRBJ1-2; unclear D gene. Trimming stripped 2 bases from V and 3 bases from J, with 7 bases between. The CDR3 length is 13 residues. The germline CDR1 and CDR2 sequences are KGHSH and LQKENI. This CDR3 reads CASSPMADYGYTF. The CDR3 nucleotides read TGTGCCAGCTCACCAATGGCAGACTATGGCTACACCTTC.

CDR3 amino acids: CASSHTSSGGASSTDTQYF. DNA for the CDR3: TGTGCCAGCAGCCATACTTCTAGCGGGGGGGCCTCTAGCACAGATACGCAGTATTTT. The rearrangement links TRBV2 to TRBJ2-3, with TRBD2 matching 12 bases. Germline V lookup: CDR1 SNHLY, CDR2 FYNNEI. The trim removed 6 bases at V and 0 bases at J, leaving 13 bases unmatched. The CDR3 is 19 amino acids.

The chain uses TRBV27 and TRBJ2-7; 7 nucleotides agree with TRBD1. V trimming: 6 bases; J trimming: 0 bases; junction bases outside the gene matches: 5. The CDR3 extends over 14 amino acids. The germline V gene encodes CDR1 MNHEY and CDR2 SMNVEV (reference sequence). The CDR3 reads CASRRQGNSYEQYF. CDR3 DNA: TGTGCCAGCAGAAGACAGGGAAACTCCTACGAGCAGTACTTC.

The V call is TRBV10-3, the J call TRBJ1-2; a weak D match, TRBD1 (6 bases). The length of the CDR3 is 15 residues. The ends were cut back, 8 bases at V and 5 bases at J, with 21 bases in the middle. Germline CDR1 is ENHRY and CDR2 is SYGVKD. CDR3 sequence (DNA): TGTGCCATCTTACTCCAAGCGGGGGGGGCGTATGGCTACACCTTC. It specifies CAILLQAGGAYGYTF.

The J gene is TRBJ1-2, the V gene TRBV7-9, with D possibly being TRBD1 (5 bases). There are 15 residues in the CDR3. V lost 5 bases and J lost 5, with 18 bases in between. Germline V lookup: CDR1 SEHNR, CDR2 FQNEAQ (reference sequence). CDR3 loop: CASSPSAQVGYGYTF. In DNA form, the CDR3 reads TGTGCCAGCAGCCCATCGGCACAGGTTGGGTATGGCTACACCTTC.

This clone was counted only a few times. The chain links TRBV30 to TRBJ1-2; TRBD1 aligns across 8 bases. CDR3 length equals 14 residues. V trimming: 2 bases; J trimming: 5 bases; junction bases outside the gene matches: 7. Germline V gene sequence: CDR1 GTSNPN, CDR2 SVGIG (reference sequence). CDR3 residues: CAWSQGASKYGYTF. In DNA, the CDR3 is TGTGCCTGGAGTCAGGGGGCGAGCAAGTATGGCTACACCTTC.